The 27 T cell receptor beta chains presented below share a single source sample, sequenced in a study of T cell responses to AZD1222 COVID-19 vaccine. Profiled with immunoSEQ multiplex PCR; TCRdb holds only in-frame clones, not every one. This table has some 130,000 clones, over 65% appearing once. Sequencing was performed on peripheral blood, taken on day 0 of AZD1222 vaccination. These TCRs come from an adult in good health.

The V gene is TRBV7-8, the J gene TRBJ1-2; D remains ambiguous. Germline V gene sequence: CDR1 SGHVS, CDR2 FQNEAQ. CDR3 length: 13 residues. Trimming left V 2 bases short and J 3 bases short, with 7 bases between. The CDR3 sequence: CASSLRLDYGYTF. In DNA, the CDR3 is TGTGCCAGCAGCTTAAGGCTGGACTATGGCTACACCTTC.

V usage is TRBV7-8 and J usage is TRBJ2-2; 9 nucleotides align to TRBD1. This CDR3 region has 16 residues. Trimming at V came to 6 bases and at J to 2 bases, leaving 7 bases not matched to a gene. Germline CDR1 is SGHVS and CDR2 is FQNEAQ. In DNA, the CDR3 is TGTGCCAGCAGACGCGGACAGGGGACAAACACCGGGGAGCTGTTTTTT. It is translated as CASRRGQGTNTGELFF.

The gene calls are TRBV18 and TRBJ1-1, with D uncertain. The germline V and J ends were trimmed by 3 bases and 0 bases, with 8 bases remaining between them. Looked up from germline, CDR1 is KGHSH and CDR2 is LQKENI. The CDR3 runs 14 residues. The CDR3 loop is CASSPRRVNTEAFF. In nucleotides, the CDR3 is TGTGCCAGCTCACCCCGTCGAGTGAACACTGAAGCTTTCTTT.

This rearrangement joins TRBV30 to TRBJ1-1, with 9 bases fitting TRBD1. Germline CDR1 GTSNPN, CDR2 SVGIG (reference sequence). This CDR3 has 16 residues. The trim removed 2 bases at V and 0 bases at J, leaving 7 bases unmatched. The CDR3 protein is CAWSRFTGGMNTEAFF. As DNA, the CDR3 is TGTGCCTGGAGTCGTTTCACAGGGGGCATGAACACTGAAGCTTTCTTT.

The chain uses TRBV6-5 and TRBJ1-6, with D perhaps TRBD1 (5 bases). This CDR3 has 15 amino acids. V was shortened by 8 bases and J by 0 bases, with 11 bases between the two germline ends. Germline V lookup: CDR1 MNHEY, CDR2 SVGAGI. Here the CDR3 reads CASSDRVSYNSPLHF. The DNA for the CDR3 is TGTGCCAGCTCCGACAGAGTCTCCTATAATTCACCCCTCCACTTT.

The chain joins TRBV5-6 to TRBJ2-2, with D hard to call. The germline V gene encodes CDR1 SGHDT and CDR2 YYEEEE. Trimming cost V 4 bases and J 9 bases, with 13 bases left between them. The CDR3 loop spans 13 amino acids. CDR3 in amino acids: CASSPRRTRELFF. DNA of the CDR3: TGTGCCAGCAGCCCCCGACGGACCCGGGAGCTGTTTTTT.

This chain joins TRBV6-1 and TRBJ1-2; D is uncertain. CDR3 length: 14 residues. CDR1 MNHNS and CDR2 SASEGT come from the germline V gene. The ends were cut back, 6 bases at V and 4 bases at J, with 15 bases in the middle. The CDR3 sequence: CASSPSGKVYGYTF. DNA for the CDR3: TGTGCCAGCAGCCCGTCGGGGAAGGTCTATGGCTACACCTTC.

V is TRBV28 and J is TRBJ1-1; D is unclear. The CDR3 has 14 residues. The germline V gene has CDR1 MDHEN and CDR2 SYDVKM. V dropped 5 bases and J dropped 5 bases, with 15 bases sitting between them. The CDR3 DNA reads TGTGCCAGCAGTGCTGATCCCCTACGGACTGAAGCTTTCTTT. Its translation is CASSADPLRTEAFF. The whole variable domain, filled in from reference TRBV28 and TRBJ1-1, reads DVKVTQSSRYLVKRTGEKVFLECVQDMDHENMFWYRQDPGLGLRLIYFSYDVKMKEKGDIPEGYSVSREKKERFSLILESASTNQTSMYLCASSADPLRTEAFFGQGTRLTVV.

Concerning this clone: The same CDR3 can be traced to other DNA sequences in this sample. The chain uses TRBV4-1 and TRBJ1-6, with D possibly TRBD1 on 5 matching bases. The V gene lost 0 bases and the J gene lost 7 bases, with 10 bases spanning the gap. CDR1 is MGHRA and CDR2 is YSYEKL in the germline V gene. CDR3 length: 15 residues. CDR3 sequence reads: CASSQDRRDNSPLHF. DNA for the CDR3: TGCGCCAGCAGCCAAGATCGCAGGGACAATTCACCCCTCCACTTT.

V and J are TRBV4-1 and TRBJ2-5, with D perhaps given as TRBD1 or TRBD2 (5 bases each). V shed 4 bases and J shed 1 base, with 16 bases lying between them. Germline lookup yields CDR1 MGHRA and CDR2 YSYEKL. This CDR3 region has 16 residues. The CDR3: CASSLNSGTVQETQYF. In nucleotides, the CDR3 is TGCGCCAGCAGCCTGAATTCCGGGACGGTCCAAGAGACCCAGTACTTC.

This clone was found once. The chain links TRBV5-6 to TRBJ2-4; unclear D gene. Germline CDR1 reads SGHDT; CDR2 reads YYEEEE. The CDR3 extends over 17 amino acids. V shed 2 bases and J shed 1 base, with 16 bases lying between them. The CDR3 DNA sequence: TGTGCCAGCAGCTTTACCTTACTTTTAGGGGCCAAAAACATTCAGTACTTC. It codes for CASSFTLLLGAKNIQYF.

The J gene is TRBJ2-1, the V gene TRBV28; 10 nucleotides line up with TRBD2. The V gene end was trimmed by 5 bases and the J gene end by 0 bases; junction bases not matched to a gene: 7. CDR1 is MDHEN and CDR2 is SYDVKM in the germline V gene. CDR3 length: 17 residues. The CDR3 nucleotides are TGTGCCAGCAGTCCTTTTAGCGGGGGGCGCTCCTACAATGAGCAGTTCTTC. Translating it yields CASSPFSGGRSYNEQFF. Filled out from reference TRBV28 and TRBJ2-1, the complete variable domain reads DVKVTQSSRYLVKRTGEKVFLECVQDMDHENMFWYRQDPGLGLRLIYFSYDVKMKEKGDIPEGYSVSREKKERFSLILESASTNQTSMYLCASSPFSGGRSYNEQFFGPGTRLTVL.

V usage is TRBV6-1 and J usage is TRBJ2-1, with D hard to call. Trimming took off 2 bases at V and 4 bases at J, with 12 bases between the two ends. The CDR3 has 15 amino acids. The V gene's germline CDR1 is MNHNS and CDR2 SASEGT. CDR3 in amino acids: CASSESAGHYNEQFF. In nucleotides, the CDR3 is TGTGCCAGCAGTGAATCCGCAGGTCATTACAATGAGCAGTTCTTC.

This chain uses TRBV6-5 with TRBJ1-6, with TRBD1 matching over 8 bases. The CDR3 runs to 14 residues. The germline gives CDR1 MNHEY, CDR2 SVGAGI. V dropped 6 bases and J dropped 6; count of bases not matched to a gene: 4. The CDR3 is CASREQGANSPLHF. CDR3 coding DNA: TGTGCCAGCAGAGAGCAGGGGGCTAATTCACCCCTCCACTTT.

The chain joins TRBV19 to TRBJ2-1, with 9 bases identical to TRBD1. Trimming removed 4 bases from V and 9 bases from J; junction bases left unmatched: 4. CDR1 and CDR2 from the germline V gene are LNHDA and SQIVND (reference sequence). The CDR3 totals 13 residues. CDR3 region: CASSRTGDGEQFF. The CDR3 nucleotides are TGTGCCAGTAGTAGGACAGGGGACGGTGAGCAGTTCTTC.

The chain employs TRBV5-4 and TRBJ2-7, with D maybe TRBD2 (6 bases). The germline gives CDR1 SGHNT, CDR2 YYREEE (reference sequence). V was cut by 4 bases and J by 0 bases, with 14 bases left in between. This CDR3 is 15 amino acids long. The CDR3 spells CASSRRDLLSYEQYF. Here the CDR3 DNA reads TGTGCCAGCAGCCGCAGGGACTTACTCTCCTACGAGCAGTACTTC.

The V call is TRBV6-1, the J call TRBJ1-2, with D unresolved. Germline values: CDR1 MNHNS, CDR2 SASEGT. The CDR3 has 14 residues. V lost 2 bases and J 4 bases, leaving 11 bases between the germline ends. CDR3 residues: CASSESAFGYGYTF. CDR3 coding DNA: TGTGCCAGCAGTGAATCGGCCTTTGGCTATGGCTACACCTTC.

V and J are TRBV19 and TRBJ1-1; perhaps TRBD1 as D (5 bases). There are 14 residues in the CDR3. The germline V and J ends were trimmed by 5 bases and 3 bases, with 13 bases remaining between them. Germline CDR1 and CDR2: LNHDA and SQIVND (reference sequence). Here the CDR3 DNA reads TGTGCCAGTAGTTTCCGAGGGGAGGACACTGAAGCTTTCTTT. This gives the protein CASSFRGEDTEAFF.

V and J are TRBV6-2 or TRBV6-3 and TRBJ2-7; D not resolved. The germline V gene encodes CDR1 MNHEY and CDR2 SVGEGT. CDR3 length: 14 amino acids. Trimming removed 5 bases at V and 3 bases at J, with 14 bases between. The CDR3 bases are TGTGCCAGCAGTACAACTGACACCTTCTACGAGCAGTACTTC. It encodes CASSTTDTFYEQYF.

The chain carries TRBV5-6 and TRBJ1-1; D not certain. Trimming removed 0 bases from V and 0 bases from J, with 9 bases in between. The germline gives CDR1 SGHDT, CDR2 YYEEEE. This CDR3 region has 15 residues. Here the CDR3 reads CASSLDIGLNTEAFF. The DNA of the CDR3 is TGTGCCAGCAGCTTGGATATTGGGTTGAACACTGAAGCTTTCTTT.

The chain is built from TRBV5-1 and TRBJ1-2, with D uncertain. Germline V lookup: CDR1 SGHRS, CDR2 YFSETQ. Trimming shortened V by 6 bases and J by 0 bases, and 9 bases separated the two germline ends. This CDR3 contains 13 residues. The CDR3 reads CASTTGANYGYTF. CDR3 nucleotides: TGCGCCAGCACAACGGGAGCTAACTATGGCTACACCTTC.

The J gene is TRBJ2-1, the V gene TRBV3-1 (or the pseudogene TRBV3-2); D perhaps matches TRBD1 (6 bases). CDR1 and CDR2 (germline): LGHDT, YNNKEL (reference sequence). Deletions cut 1 base from V and 0 bases from J, with 13 bases between. The CDR3 is 17 residues long. The CDR3 region is CASSQGPGTPSYNEQFF. The CDR3 nucleotides are TGTGCCAGCAGCCAAGGTCCCGGGACACCCTCCTACAATGAGCAGTTCTTC.

This chain links TRBV19 with TRBJ1-5; 7 positions agree with TRBD1. The germline CDR1 and CDR2 sequences are LNHDA and SQIVND (reference sequence). V was clipped by 4 bases and J by 7 bases; unmatched bases: 4. The CDR3 loop spans 13 amino acids. Written as DNA, the CDR3 is TGTGCCAGTAGTAGACAGGGTGACCAGCCCCAGCATTTT. Amino acids: CASSRQGDQPQHF.

This clone was counted between two and nine times. The J gene is TRBJ1-5, the V gene TRBV2; perhaps TRBD1 as D (6 bases). Germline V gene lookup returns CDR1 SNHLY and CDR2 FYNNEI. CDR3 size: 17 residues. Trimming cost V 0 bases and J 7 bases, with 19 bases left between them. The CDR3 nucleotides are TGTGCCAGCAGTGAAGCTGCTTCTCGGGGGCAGGGACAGCCCCAGCATTTT. Encoded protein: CASSEAASRGQGQPQHF.

The J gene is TRBJ2-7, the V gene TRBV28; perhaps TRBD2 as D (7 bases). CDR1 MDHEN and CDR2 SYDVKM come from the germline V gene. V lost 5 bases and J lost 8, with 22 bases in between. This CDR3 has 15 amino acids. The CDR3 spells CASSPPRGNRVKQYF. The CDR3 DNA sequence: TGTGCCAGCAGTCCACCGCGGGGGAACAGGGTGAAGCAGTACTTC.

The chain is built from TRBV5-6 and TRBJ1-1, with TRBD1 matching 8 bases. Germline CDR1 SGHDT, CDR2 YYEEEE. V lost 3 bases, J lost 8 bases, and 6 bases stayed unmatched. The CDR3 extends over 13 amino acids. CDR3 nucleotide sequence: TGTGCCAGCAGCTGGCCGGACAGGGTGGAAGCTTTCTTT. Encoded protein: CASSWPDRVEAFF.

The J gene is TRBJ2-7, the V gene TRBV15; D is possibly TRBD1 or TRBD2 (5 bases each). Between the trimmed V and J ends, which lost 7 bases and 6 bases, there was a span of 7 bases. Germline loops: CDR1 LNHNV, CDR2 YYDKDF (reference sequence). This CDR3 contains 10 residues. CDR3 DNA: TGTGCCACCACGGGGCGCGAGCAGTACTTC. Its translation: CATTGREQYF.